The T cell receptor beta chain described here comes from a study of blood T cell repertoires in COVID-19. In the study overall: Specimens from acute and convalescent COVID-19 originated in the United States, Italy and Spain. PBMCs, B-cell-depleted T cells, or T cells provided the cDNA or gDNA that made up the material.

V lost 5 bases to trimming and J lost 7 bases; unmatched junction nucleotides: 9. Germline-derived CDR1 and CDR2 are SGHAT and FQNNGV. This CDR3 has 15 residues. How the authors handled the data: Estimates of nucleated cell counts were drawn from the amplification of reference gene primers. TCRdb keeps only in-frame clones here, not all; method: immunoSEQ multiplex PCR. V and J calls and clone size are as listed in that table; D and trimming were resolved from the DNA. The sample shows about 100,000 clones, 80% to 90% of them seen only once. This clone was recorded once. Sequencing was carried out using peripheral blood. The sequence was collected from a man at least 80 years old with acute or convalescent COVID-19. This rearrangement joins TRBV11-2 to TRBJ1-4; 8 nucleotides align to TRBD1. The CDR3: CASSIPTGATEKLFF. The CDR3 DNA is TGTGCCAGCAGCATCCCGACAGGGGCTACTGAAAAACTGTTTTTT. The variable domain in full, completed from reference TRBV11-2 and TRBJ1-4, reads EAGVAQSPRYKIIEKRQSVAFWCNPISGHATLYWYQQILGQGPKLLIQFQNNGVVDDSQLPKDRFSAERLKGVDSTLKIQPAKLEDSAVYLCASSIPTGATEKLFFGSGTQLSVL.